The source of this T cell receptor (beta chain) is a study of early T cells in non-severe SARS-CoV-2 infection. Study-wide background: Sequencing targeted bulk RNA from unsorted whole blood, leaving chains unpaired. Whole-study findings and limits: VDJdb matches were skewed toward anti-spike CD8 T cell responses.

Each single cDNA molecule received a unique molecular identifier. Via MiXCR, TCRdb re-called the 5' RACE reads, giving one row per CDR3 protein. The sample lists more than 95,000 distinct CDR3 sequences, about 15% occurring once. The ends were cut back, 4 bases at V and 8 bases at J, with 17 bases in the middle. The CDR3 totals 14 residues. The germline V gene encodes CDR1 SEHNR and CDR2 FQNEAQ (reference sequence). About this clonotype itself: The antigen remains unidentified.

This TCR came from an adult who was a healthcare worker with PCR-confirmed SARS-CoV-2 infection or an uninfected control (not recorded which). The rearrangement uses TRBV7-9 and TRBJ1-2, with a tentative D call TRBD1 (6 bases). Material for sequencing was whole blood. The CDR3 reads CASSSQAGALGYTF. Here the CDR3 DNA reads TGTGCCAGCAGCTCTCAGGCGGGGGCCCTAGGCTACACCTTC.